These 11 T cell receptor beta chains originate from one sample sequenced in a study of T cells in women clearing cervical HPV infection. Measured with immunoSEQ multiplex PCR; TCRdb has only the in-frame clones, and not every one. This sample contains more than 20,000 clones. The sample was blood buffy coat. The receptors shown here come from a woman aged 18 to 75 with a cervical HPV16 infection that either progressed to CIN3+ or cleared (not recorded which).

The chain's CDR3 is CASSIDSDWVKNIQYF. The DNA read from the CDR3 is TGTGCCAGTAGTATAGATTCAGACTGGGTCAAAAACATT. The genes are TRBV19 and TRBJ2-4; D is uncertain. The missing CDR3 end, 3 residues past where the read stops, is filled in from the germline J gene. The germline V gene has CDR1 LNHDA and CDR2 SQIVND (reference sequence). V gave up 0 bases and J gave up 3 bases, with 12 bases separating them. The CDR3 runs 16 residues.

On this clone: The CDR3 goes on 3 residues after the read ends, and that part is filled in from the germline J gene. This chain links TRBV7-9 with TRBJ1-2; 8 bases fit TRBD1. This CDR3 has 14 residues. Germline CDR1 and CDR2: SEHNR and FQNEAQ (reference sequence). Incomplete CDR3 DNA: TGTGCCAGCAGCTTGCAGGGGGCAGGAGATACC. As protein: CASSLQGAGDT. Given in full, the CDR3 is CASSLQGAGDTYTF. Combining the CDR3 with reference TRBV7-9 and TRBJ1-2 gives the whole variable domain DTGVSQNPRHKITKRGQNVTFRCDPISEHNRLYWYRQTLGQGPEFLTYFQNEAQLEKSRLLSDRFSAERPKGSFSTLEIQRTEQGDSAMYLCASSLQGAGDTYTFGSGTRLTVV.

For this clone: The read halts 3 residues ahead of the CDR3 end, with the missing end drawn from the germline J gene. This chain joins TRBV12-3 or TRBV12-4 and TRBJ2-1, with D possibly being TRBD1 (5 bases). V dropped 9 bases and J dropped 4 bases, with 19 bases sitting between them. CDR3 length equals 15 residues. CDR3 loop: CASKKGSLPYNEQFF. The part of the CDR3 DNA that was read is TGTGCCAGTAAGAAGGGGTCCCTACCTTACAATGAG.

A remark on this clone: The CDR3 goes on 3 residues after the read ends, and that part is filled in from the germline J gene. The rearrangement uses TRBV6-2 or TRBV6-3 and TRBJ2-2; TRBD1 might be the D (6 bases). This CDR3 is built from 15 residues. Per germline, CDR1 MNHEY and CDR2 SVGEGT. The V gene lost 6 bases and the J gene lost 4 bases, with 15 bases spanning the gap. Incomplete CDR3 DNA: TGTGCCAGCAGACAAGGGGGAAGAAGCACCGGGGAG. It is translated as CASRQGGRSTGE. The entire CDR3 protein reads CASRQGGRSTGELFF.

About this clone: The read terminates 3 residues ahead of where the CDR3 ends, so the germline J gene completes it. J is TRBJ1-1 and V is TRBV6-2 or TRBV6-3; no clear D. The CDR3 length is 14 residues. Germline V lookup: CDR1 MNHEY, CDR2 SVGEGT. Trimming stripped 7 bases from V and 0 bases from J, with 12 bases between. The CDR3 region is CASIEAGVNTEAFF. The covered CDR3 bases are TGTGCCAGCATTGAGGCAGGAGTGAACACTGAA.

In regard to this clone: The read falls 3 residues short of the CDR3 end, and the missing part is taken from the germline J gene. The rearrangement joins TRBV12-3 or TRBV12-4 to TRBJ2-1; possible D gene TRBD1, 6 bases. Trimming cost V 2 bases and J 6 bases, with 8 bases left between them. The CDR3 runs 13 residues. This CDR3 reads CASSLNRVNEQFF. CDR3 bases read: TGTGCCAGCAGTTTAAACAGGGTCAATGAG.

About this clone: The sequence runs out 3 residues before the end of the CDR3; the remainder is reconstructed from the germline J gene. The gene calls are TRBV6-2 or TRBV6-3 and TRBJ2-2; tentatively, D is TRBD1 (6 bases). Trimming removed 6 bases from V and 4 bases from J, with 21 bases in between. Germline V gives CDR1 MNHEY, CDR2 SVGEGT. This CDR3 contains 17 residues. The CDR3 protein is CASRTSAFQGFTGELFF. The sequenced CDR3 bases are TGTGCCAGCAGAACAAGTGCCTTTCAGGGGTTCACCGGGGAG.

CDR3 amino acids: CATPWLGRVFAGELFF. CDR3 DNA, as far as it was read: TGTGCCACCCCCTGGTTAGGCAGGGTGTTTGCCGGGGAG. The chain combines TRBV19 with TRBJ2-2; D may be TRBD1 (5 bases). The sequenced fragment ends 3 residues before the CDR3 boundary, so the rest is inferred from the germline J gene. The CDR3 is made up of 16 amino acids. The germline V gene has CDR1 LNHDA and CDR2 SQIVND (reference sequence). Trimming removed 10 bases at V and 6 bases at J, with 24 bases between. Supplemented by reference TRBV19 and TRBJ2-2, the full variable domain reads DGGITQSPKYLFRKEGQNVTLSCEQNLNHDAMYWYRQDPGQGLRLIYYSQIVNDFQKGDIAEGYSVSREKKESFPLTVTSAQKNPTAFYLCATPWLGRVFAGELFFGEGSRLTVL.

With respect to this clone: The read gets to within 3 residues of the CDR3 end, and the germline J gene fills in the rest. This sequence joins TRBV20-1 and TRBJ2-5, with TRBD2 matching 10 bases. Germline CDR1 is DFQATT and CDR2 is SNEGSKA (reference sequence). V shed 4 bases and J 5 bases; nucleotides not matched to a gene: 10. The CDR3 covers 15 residues. CDR3 bases read: TGCAGTGCTACCTTTTTAGCGGGGGGCCGGGAGACC. Translating gives CSATFLAGGRET. In full, the CDR3 reads CSATFLAGGRETQYF.

Here the CDR3 reads CSVSGLAGGRNEQFF. The CDR3 DNA, read in part, is TGCAGCGTAAGTGGACTAGCGGGAGGTCGGAATGAG. J is TRBJ2-1 and V is TRBV29-1, with 14 bases fitting TRBD2. The CDR3 is cut off 3 residues early in the read; its end comes from the germline J gene. The junction had 8 bases not matched to a gene; V was cut back by 6 bases and J by 7 bases. The CDR3 totals 15 residues. Germline CDR1 reads SQVTM; CDR2 reads ANQGSEA.

Turning to this clone: The CDR3 extends 3 residues past the end of the read, so its final part is completed from the germline J gene. V is TRBV29-1 and J is TRBJ1-4; D not certain. Germline V gene lookup returns CDR1 SQVTM and CDR2 ANQGSEA. The CDR3 length is 15 residues. V was trimmed by 5 bases and J by 8 bases, leaving 21 bases between them. CDR3 in amino acids: CSVTPAGFQEEKLFF. The CDR3 DNA, read in part, is TGCAGCGTTACTCCGGCCGGTTTCCAGGAGGAAAAA.